The 20 T cell receptor beta chains below were found in one sample sequenced in a study of identical twins' blood T cells. TCRdb reprocessed the 5' RACE reads with MiXCR, giving one entry per CDR3 protein. The top ten clones hold 6.1% of a sample with 400,000 or so distinct CDR3 sequences, over 25% of them seen once. Sequences were obtained from PBMCs. These TCRs come from a woman between 18 and 50 years old in good health.

The chain recombines TRBV23-1 with TRBJ1-5; D uncertain. TRBV23-1 belongs to the ORF category, with a function that is uncertain. Deletions cut 0 bases from V and 1 base from J, with 10 bases between. The CDR3 runs to 16 residues. The DNA of the CDR3 is TGCGCCAGCAGTCAATCCGGGTGCGTCAGCAATCAGCCCCAGCATTTT. Translating gives CASSQSGCVSNQPQHF.

The rearrangement uses TRBV20-1 and TRBJ1-2; TRBD1 is a possible D gene (5 bases). Germline values: CDR1 DFQATT, CDR2 SNEGSKA (reference sequence). The length of the CDR3 is 14 residues. V was shortened by 6 bases and J by 2 bases, with 16 bases between the two germline ends. CDR3 sequence: CSARPGRENYGYTF. CDR3 sequence (DNA): TGCAGTGCAAGGCCAGGGAGGGAGAACTATGGCTACACCTTC.

CDR3 sequence reads: CSARIKDTQYF. CDR3 DNA: TGCAGTGCTAGAATTAAAGATACGCAGTATTTT. This chain joins TRBV20-1 and TRBJ2-3; D not resolved. This CDR3 contains 11 residues. V was shortened by 2 bases and J by 5 bases, with 5 bases between the two germline ends. CDR1 and CDR2 from the germline V gene are DFQATT and SNEGSKA (reference sequence).

The chain links TRBV6-1 to TRBJ1-1, with 7 nucleotides matching TRBD1. The CDR3 sequence is 14 residues long. Germline CDR1 reads MNHNS; CDR2 reads SASEGT. Trimming removed 5 bases from V and 5 bases from J; junction bases left unmatched: 8. The CDR3 DNA is TGTGCCAGCAGTTGGACAGGACCCTCAACTGAAGCTTTCTTT. Its protein product is CASSWTGPSTEAFF.

This clonotype occurred many times. The chain uses TRBV29-1 and TRBJ2-1; D not resolved. The CDR3 extends over 11 amino acids. Trimming took off 6 bases at V and 9 bases at J, with 12 bases between the two ends. Germline loops: CDR1 SQVTM, CDR2 ANQGSEA. The CDR3 nucleotides read TGCAGCGTCATTTGGGTGATTGAGCAGTTCTTC. Translation gives CSVIWVIEQFF.

This chain connects TRBV9 to TRBJ1-2; tentative D call: TRBD1 (5 bases). The CDR3 sequence is 13 residues long. V lost 2 bases and J lost 4, with 9 bases in between. Per germline, CDR1 SGDLS and CDR2 YYNGEE. The CDR3, as DNA: TGTGCCAGCAGCGTGGGGGGAATCTATGGCTACACCTTC. It yields the protein CASSVGGIYGYTF.

The CDR3 DNA reads as TGTGCCAGCAGCCTCCAGGGACAGATTAATGAAAAACTGTTTTTT. Protein: CASSLQGQINEKLFF. V and J are TRBV7-9 and TRBJ1-4; 7 positions match TRBD1. The V segment lost 5 bases and the J segment 4 bases; nucleotides outside the gene matches: 7. The germline V gene encodes CDR1 SEHNR and CDR2 FQNEAQ (reference sequence). This CDR3 has 15 residues.

On this clonotype: Just one base apart from a much larger clone, this may be a read error. The chain couples TRBV5-1 to TRBJ2-1; D unresolved. This CDR3 is 13 amino acids long. Germline lookup yields CDR1 SGHRS and CDR2 YFSETQ. The germline V and J ends were trimmed by 4 bases and 8 bases, with 13 bases remaining between them. The CDR3, as DNA: TGCGCCAGCAGCGTGGCCGGCTTGGATGAGCAGTTCTTC. Protein sequence: CASSVAGLDEQFF.

In its sample, this clonotype was seen many times. V gene TRBV14 combines with J gene TRBJ2-2; no definite D call. The germline V and J ends were trimmed by 2 bases and 6 bases, with 7 bases remaining between them. CDR3 size: 13 residues. In germline, CDR1 is SGHDN, CDR2 FVKESK. Written as DNA, the CDR3 is TGTGCCAGCAGCCAATACCTGGCCGGGGAGCTGTTTTTT. Translation gives CASSQYLAGELFF. Based on the CDR3 plus reference TRBV14 and TRBJ2-2, the full variable domain is EAGVTQFPSHSVIEKGQTVTLRCDPISGHDNLYWYRRVMGKEIKFLLHFVKESKQDESGMPNNRFLAERTGGTYSTLKVQPAELEDSGVYFCASSQYLAGELFFGEGSRLTVL.

This clonotype was seen a handful of times. This chain joins TRBV4-1 and TRBJ1-2, with D uncertain. V was trimmed by 2 bases and J by 3 bases, leaving 10 bases between them. The CDR3 is made up of 14 amino acids. Germline CDR1 reads MGHRA; CDR2 reads YSYEKL. The CDR3 DNA reads TGCGCCAGCAGCCAACGGGCAGACCACTATGGCTACACCTTC. Its protein is CASSQRADHYGYTF.

This rearrangement joins TRBV23-1 to TRBJ1-5; D call uncertain. TRBV23-1 is given ORF status, its function remaining uncertain. The CDR3 length is 15 residues. V shed 3 bases and J shed 0 bases, with 9 bases lying between them. CDR3 DNA: TGCGCCAGCAGTCAGCGGGAGAGTAGCAATCAGCCCCAGCATTTT. Residues: CASSQRESSNQPQHF.

This chain connects TRBV20-1 to TRBJ2-3, with D hard to call. The CDR3 consists of 12 residues. Germline V lookup: CDR1 DFQATT, CDR2 SNEGSKA (reference sequence). Trimming stripped 6 bases from V and 3 bases from J, with 10 bases between. The CDR3 here is CSAQTRTDTQYF. The CDR3 DNA reads TGCAGTGCCCAGACAAGAACAGATACGCAGTATTTT.

The sample holds a few counts of this clonotype. J is TRBJ2-1 and V is TRBV6-6, with 8 bases lining up with TRBD2. There are 17 residues in the CDR3. The germline V gene has CDR1 MNHNY and CDR2 SVGAGI (reference sequence). The junction had 13 bases not matched to a gene; V was cut back by 2 bases and J by 7 bases. CDR3: CASSYVREGHMGNEQFF. The CDR3 nucleotides are TGTGCCAGCAGTTACGTCCGGGAGGGCCATATGGGTAATGAGCAGTTCTTC.

This clonotype was counted many times. This chain links TRBV10-3 with TRBJ1-3, with no clear D. With 11 bases removed from V and 2 bases from J, the gap between germline ends came to 10 bases. Germline V gene sequence: CDR1 ENHRY, CDR2 SYGVKD. The CDR3 spans 12 residues. CDR3 in DNA: TGTGCCTCAGAGGCAGCTGGAAACACCATATATTTT. Translation: CASEAAGNTIYF.

V is TRBV3-1 and J is TRBJ2-3; D is perhaps TRBD1 or TRBD2 (5 bases each). This CDR3 spans 15 amino acids. V was trimmed by 5 bases and J by 0 bases, leaving 12 bases between them. CDR1 and CDR2 from the germline V gene are LGHDT and YNNKEL (reference sequence). CDR3 bases: TGTGCCAGCAGCGCTGGGACGGCGAGCACAGATACGCAGTATTTT. Encoded protein: CASSAGTASTDTQYF.

CDR3 in DNA: TGTGCCAGCAGCAAAGGGGCTAGCGGATACAATGAGCAGTTCTTC. Protein: CASSKGASGYNEQFF. The chain joins TRBV6-2 or TRBV6-3 to TRBJ2-1; 7 bases map to TRBD2. CDR1 MNHEY and CDR2 SVGEGT come from the germline V gene. V shed 6 bases, J shed 4 bases, and the junction held 9 bases outside the gene matches. The CDR3 runs to 15 residues.

The DNA for the CDR3 is TGCGCCAGCAGCCAAGACGGGGTTACAGCTTTCTTT. Translation: CASSQDGVTAFF. V is TRBV4-1 and J is TRBJ1-1; no firm D call. Per the germline V gene, CDR1 is MGHRA and CDR2 is YSYEKL. The germline V and J ends were trimmed by 0 bases and 10 bases, with 9 bases remaining between them. This CDR3 spans 12 amino acids.

This clonotype was detected only a few times. The chain employs TRBV20-1 and TRBJ2-1; D not certain. V was shortened by 0 bases and J by 6 bases, with 9 bases between the two germline ends. Germline CDR1 is DFQATT and CDR2 is SNEGSKA (reference sequence). The CDR3 covers 13 residues. CDR3 loop: CSARDFLGNEQFF. The CDR3 DNA reads TGCAGTGCTAGAGATTTTTTGGGCAATGAGCAGTTCTTC.

The rearrangement links TRBV20-1 to TRBJ1-2; 7 bases line up with TRBD1. The CDR3 sequence is 15 residues long. The J segment lost 4 bases and the V segment lost 0 bases, leaving 8 bases of the junction unmatched. CDR1 is DFQATT, CDR2 SNEGSKA, per germline (reference sequence). The CDR3 is CSAREVAGGSYGYTF. As DNA, the CDR3 is TGCAGTGCTAGAGAGGTGGCAGGGGGAAGCTATGGCTACACCTTC.

This clonotype was seen more than once but under ten times. J is TRBJ1-4 and V is TRBV29-1; 9 bases fit TRBD1. The CDR3 covers 15 residues. Trimming took 6 bases from V and 3 from J; bases not matched to a gene: 8. Germline V gene data show CDR1 as SQVTM and CDR2 as ANQGSEA. The CDR3 bases are TGCAGCGTGGAAAATAGACAGGGGGCTAATGAAAAACTGTTTTTT. This gives the protein CSVENRQGANEKLFF.